Listed below are T cell receptor beta chains from one sample, sequenced in a study of preoperative IRX-2 immunotherapy in early breast cancer. TCRdb keeps only in-frame clones here, not all; method: immunoSEQ multiplex PCR. The data hold approximately 27,000 clones, with 81% observed a single time. Material: lymph node tissue, obtained after IRX-2 immunotherapy. The source of these receptors is a human donor with breast cancer. Both conserved end residues are part of each CDR3. The order of the fields is CDR3 DNA, CDR3 protein, V gene, clone size, D gene, J gene. A D gene is named only where the DNA matches it firmly. A row's size may be missing; if present it is once, few, many or a size class.

CDR3 DNA: TGTGCCAGCAGCTTGGGAGCGGATACAGGGGCTGGAAACACCATATATTTT
CDR3 protein: CASSLGADTGAGNTIYF
V gene: TRBV11-1
clone size: -
D gene: TRBD1
J gene: TRBJ1-3

CDR3 DNA: TGTGCCACCCGGGACAGTAACACAGATACGCAGTATTTT
CDR3 protein: CATRDSNTDTQYF
V gene: TRBV19
clone size: -
D gene: TRBD1
J gene: TRBJ2-3

CDR3 DNA: TGCGCCAGCAAAGCGACAGGGGACAACACTGAAGCTTTCTTT
CDR3 protein: CASKATGDNTEAFF
V gene: TRBV5-1
clone size: -
D gene: TRBD1
J gene: TRBJ1-1

CDR3 DNA: TGTGCCAGCAGTCAGGACAGGATGGGTGAAGCTTTCTTT
CDR3 protein: CASSQDRMGEAFF
V gene: TRBV14
clone size: few
D gene: TRBD1
J gene: TRBJ1-1

CDR3 DNA: TGTGCCAGCACTACAAGCGGGGACAATGAAGCTTTCTTT
CDR3 protein: CASTTSGDNEAFF
V gene: TRBV28
clone size: -
D gene: -
J gene: TRBJ1-1

CDR3 DNA: TGTGCCACCAGCAGAGATGGGACAGCGAACTATGGCTACACCTTC
CDR3 protein: CATSRDGTANYGYTF
V gene: TRBV15
clone size: few
D gene: TRBD1
J gene: TRBJ1-2

CDR3 DNA: TGTGCCAGCAGTTACTCGGCCAGTCAGGGCTATGGCTACACCTTC
CDR3 protein: CASSYSASQGYGYTF
V gene: TRBV6-8
clone size: -
D gene: -
J gene: TRBJ1-2

CDR3 DNA: TGTGCCAGCAGTTTAAAGACAGGGGGCATAACTAATGAAAAACTGTTTTTT
CDR3 protein: CASSLKTGGITNEKLFF
V gene: TRBV28
clone size: -
D gene: TRBD1
J gene: TRBJ1-4

CDR3 DNA: TGTGCCAGTAGTAGGGATGCTGTTGGGGACAGGGGTTCACCCCTCCACTTT
CDR3 protein: CASSRDAVGDRGSPLHF
V gene: TRBV19
clone size: -
D gene: TRBD1
J gene: TRBJ1-6

CDR3 DNA: TGCGCCAGCAGCTTGGGTGTTAGCGGGAACACAGATACGCAGTATTTT
CDR3 protein: CASSLGVSGNTDTQYF
V gene: TRBV5-1
clone size: -
D gene: TRBD2
J gene: TRBJ2-3

CDR3 DNA: TGTGCCAGCAGTTTGACAGCTAAAGGTGAAAAACTGTTTTTT
CDR3 protein: CASSLTAKGEKLFF
V gene: TRBV27
clone size: once
D gene: -
J gene: TRBJ1-4

CDR3 DNA: TGTGCCAGCAGTGGGGGACAGATAAGCACAGATACGCAGTATTTT
CDR3 protein: CASSGGQISTDTQYF
V gene: TRBV6-8
clone size: -
D gene: TRBD1
J gene: TRBJ2-3

CDR3 DNA: TGTGCCAGCAGTGACTCAAATTACGGGACCCCGGCTTTCTTT
CDR3 protein: CASSDSNYGTPAFF
V gene: TRBV6-4
clone size: -
D gene: -
J gene: TRBJ1-1

CDR3 DNA: TGTGCCTGGGATAAAGGGGGCAATCAGCCCCAGCATTTT
CDR3 protein: CAWDKGGNQPQHF
V gene: TRBV30
clone size: -
D gene: -
J gene: TRBJ1-5

CDR3 DNA: TGTGCCAGTAGTACCTTCGGGGGGCCGAACACTGAAGCTTTCTTT
CDR3 protein: CASSTFGGPNTEAFF
V gene: TRBV19
clone size: -
D gene: -
J gene: TRBJ1-1

CDR3 DNA: TGCAGCGTTGGTCCGGGGACCACTGAAGCTTTCTTT
CDR3 protein: CSVGPGTTEAFF
V gene: TRBV29-1
clone size: -
D gene: -
J gene: TRBJ1-1

CDR3 DNA: TGTGCCAGCTCACCAAAGTGGGCAGGGTATACAATGAACACTGAAGCTTTCTTT
CDR3 protein: CASSPKWAGYTMNTEAFF
V gene: TRBV18
clone size: few
D gene: -
J gene: TRBJ1-1

CDR3 DNA: TGCGCCAGCAGTGGGGCTATGAACACTGAAGCTTTCTTT
CDR3 protein: CASSGAMNTEAFF
V gene: TRBV10-2
clone size: -
D gene: -
J gene: TRBJ1-1

CDR3 DNA: TGTGCCAGCTCACGACTGGGTGGACAGGGTGGATCACCCCTCCACTTT
CDR3 protein: CASSRLGGQGGSPLHF
V gene: TRBV18
clone size: -
D gene: TRBD1
J gene: TRBJ1-6

CDR3 DNA: TGTGCCTGGACCCAGACGGCCGGACTGTACTTC
CDR3 protein: CAWTQTAGLYF
V gene: TRBV30
clone size: -
D gene: -
J gene: TRBJ2-5

CDR3 DNA: TGTGCCAGCAGCTTAGAAACGGTGAACACTGAAGCTTTCTTT
CDR3 protein: CASSLETVNTEAFF
V gene: TRBV11-3
clone size: few
D gene: -
J gene: TRBJ1-1

CDR3 DNA: TGTGCCTGGAGTGGGGGGAGTTACGAGCAGTACTTC
CDR3 protein: CAWSGGSYEQYF
V gene: TRBV30
clone size: -
D gene: -
J gene: TRBJ2-7

CDR3 DNA: TGCGCCAGCAGCTTGTTGGGACTAGCGGGGGCCGAGCAGTACTTC
CDR3 protein: CASSLLGLAGAEQYF
V gene: TRBV5-1
clone size: -
D gene: TRBD2
J gene: TRBJ2-7

CDR3 DNA: TGTGCCAGCAGTTACGGGTCTGGAAACACCATATATTTT
CDR3 protein: CASSYGSGNTIYF
V gene: TRBV6-8
clone size: -
D gene: -
J gene: TRBJ1-3

CDR3 DNA: TGTGCCAGTAGAAGCGCCCGGGACACCCACTACGAGCAGTACTTC
CDR3 protein: CASRSARDTHYEQYF
V gene: TRBV19
clone size: -
D gene: -
J gene: TRBJ2-7

CDR3 DNA: TGTGCCAGCAGCCCTAGCTGGGGGGTATCGACTAATGAAAAACTGTTTTTT
CDR3 protein: CASSPSWGVSTNEKLFF
V gene: TRBV7-7
clone size: -
D gene: -
J gene: TRBJ1-4

CDR3 DNA: TGTGCCAGCAGCCGTCTAGCGGGGGGCTTCAATGAGCAGTTCTTC
CDR3 protein: CASSRLAGGFNEQFF
V gene: TRBV11-3
clone size: -
D gene: TRBD2
J gene: TRBJ2-1

CDR3 DNA: TGCAGCGTTCCCGAGACAGTCCAAGAGACCCAGTACTTC
CDR3 protein: CSVPETVQETQYF
V gene: TRBV29-1
clone size: -
D gene: -
J gene: TRBJ2-5

CDR3 DNA: TGTGCCAGCAGCTTACAGGGCGCGAACACCGGGGAGCTGTTTTTT
CDR3 protein: CASSLQGANTGELFF
V gene: TRBV11-3
clone size: -
D gene: -
J gene: TRBJ2-2

CDR3 DNA: TGTGCCAGCTCAGGGTCAGGGGGCAACAATCAGCCCCAGCATTTT
CDR3 protein: CASSGSGGNNQPQHF
V gene: TRBV18
clone size: -
D gene: TRBD1
J gene: TRBJ1-5